Listed here are 23 T cell receptor beta chains from one sample, sequenced in a study of post-analysis software for immune sequencing data. Presence of unique molecular identifiers characterized the TCR beta cDNA libraries. TCRdb re-derived calls from the PCR reads in MiXCR, one entry per CDR3 protein. The sample consists of 450,000 or so distinct CDR3 sequences, approximately 46% of them appearing once. Study-level findings and limits: Controls showed lower frequencies than patients for five TRBV segments, and TRBV5-6, TRBV5-1 and TRBV20-1 were among these.

Their antigen targets remain unknown. The sample comprised blood. The receptors here all came from a girl aged 10 to 17 with multiple sclerosis.

The chain couples TRBV15 to TRBJ2-5; D is possibly TRBD1 (5 bases). The J call is doubtful: the DNA matches TRBJ2-7 better. The CDR3 has 14 amino acids. Germline V lookup: CDR1 LNHNV, CDR2 YYDKDF (reference sequence). The CDR3 DNA reads TGTGCCACCAGCAACCGAGACAGAGTCTACGAGCAGTACTTC. It yields the protein CATSNRDRVYEQYF.

A few counts support this clonotype. The chain carries TRBV12-3 or TRBV12-4 and TRBJ1-2; D might be TRBD1 (5 bases). This CDR3 region has 14 residues. Deletions cut 7 bases from V and 3 bases from J, with 15 bases between. CDR3 loop: CASIRSGTDYGYTF. In DNA, the CDR3 is TGTGCCAGCATCAGGTCGGGGACGGACTATGGCTACACCTTC.

V is TRBV7-3 and J is TRBJ2-7; 9 bases fit TRBD1. This CDR3 spans 15 amino acids. Germline loops: CDR1 SGHTA, CDR2 FQGTGA. Trimming took 4 bases from V and 6 from J; bases not matched to a gene: 10. In nucleotides, the CDR3 is TGTGCCAGCAGCTCTTGGGGGACAGGGAAGCCCGAGCAGTACTTC. It yields the protein CASSSWGTGKPEQYF.

This clonotype was counted once. The chain couples TRBV19 to TRBJ1-5, with D possibly TRBD1 on 6 matching bases. This CDR3 is built from 14 residues. Trimming pared 3 bases from V and 7 bases from J, leaving 13 bases between. Per the germline V gene, CDR1 is LNHDA and CDR2 is SQIVND (reference sequence). CDR3 loop: CASSIAGAGQPQHF. CDR3 in DNA: TGTGCCAGTAGTATCGCGGGGGCTGGGCAGCCCCAGCATTTT.

This clonotype was counted between two and nine times. V is TRBV15 and J is TRBJ2-1, with TRBD2 matching over 10 bases. J lost 0 bases, V lost 1 base, and 15 bases had no gene match. The CDR3 consists of 21 residues. Germline loops: CDR1 LNHNV, CDR2 YYDKDF (reference sequence). The CDR3 reads CATSRGGVGSGRYSSYNEQFF. Here the CDR3 DNA reads TGTGCCACCAGCAGAGGCGGTGTGGGTAGCGGGAGGTATAGCTCCTACAATGAGCAGTTCTTC.

The chain is built from TRBV4-3 and TRBJ2-7, with D possibly matching TRBD1 (5 bases). Germline V lookup: CDR1 LGHNA, CDR2 YSLEER. V lost 0 bases and J lost 0, with 15 bases in between. This CDR3 comprises 17 residues. CDR3: CASSQDSSRASSYEQYF. The CDR3 DNA is TGCGCCAGCAGCCAAGATTCGTCCAGGGCATCCTCCTACGAGCAGTACTTC.

CDR3 region: CATSRVISSEQYF. DNA of the CDR3: TGTGCCACCAGCAGAGTGATAAGCAGCGAGCAGTACTTC. V and J are TRBV15 and TRBJ2-7; D ambiguous. Germline loops: CDR1 LNHNV, CDR2 YYDKDF (reference sequence). V was clipped by 1 base and J by 6 bases, with 10 bases between them. The CDR3 runs to 13 residues.

On this clonotype: The junction departs from the called germline gene at one end, perhaps through a read error. J is TRBJ2-7 and V is TRBV11-2; no clear D gene. Germline V gene data show CDR1 as SGHAT and CDR2 as FQNNGV. The CDR3 sequence is 13 residues long. CDR3 loop: CTSSLEPQYEQYF. The CDR3 region has the DNA TGTACCAGCAGCTTAGAACCCCAGTACGAGCAGTACTTC.

The V call is TRBV20-1, the J call TRBJ1-2; the match to TRBD1 covers 9 bases. This CDR3 is 14 amino acids long. V lost 3 bases to trimming and J lost 0 bases; unmatched junction nucleotides: 2. Germline V gives CDR1 DFQATT, CDR2 SNEGSKA (reference sequence). The CDR3 spells CSASGTGSNYGYTF. The CDR3 region has the DNA TGCAGTGCTAGCGGGACAGGGTCTAACTATGGCTACACCTTC.

This clonotype is medium-sized (0.01 to 0.1%) by share. The rearrangement links TRBV7-2 to TRBJ1-2, with TRBD1 matching over 7 bases. This CDR3 contains 13 residues. Per the germline V gene, CDR1 is SGHTA and CDR2 is FQGNSA. V was clipped by 5 bases and J by 3 bases; unmatched bases: 3. The CDR3 DNA sequence: TGTGCCAGCAGCGGGACAGACCACTATGGCTACACCTTC. It is translated as CASSGTDHYGYTF.

This clonotype was seen only a few times. The rearrangement uses TRBV27 and TRBJ2-7; D might be TRBD2 (6 bases). V lost 3 bases to trimming and J lost 2 bases, with 11 bases between them. The CDR3 consists of 14 residues. Germline V gene lookup returns CDR1 MNHEY and CDR2 SMNVEV (reference sequence). The CDR3 sequence is CASSFSGLTYEQYF. The CDR3 DNA is TGTGCCAGCAGTTTTAGCGGACTCACCTACGAGCAGTACTTC.

This clonotype was observed a few times. The gene calls are TRBV7-8 and TRBJ2-1; 13 bases match TRBD2. The CDR3 length is 17 residues. Trimming cost V 0 bases and J 7 bases; bases outside gene matches: 6. Germline V gene sequence: CDR1 SGHVS, CDR2 FQNEAQ. CDR3 coding DNA: TGTGCCAGCAGCTTAGCTCACGGACTAGCGGGAGAAAATGAGCAGTTCTTC. Its protein product is CASSLAHGLAGENEQFF.

This clonotype was observed once. This chain uses TRBV5-4 with TRBJ2-2, with 8 bases lining up with TRBD2. The CDR3 length is 15 residues. Germline V lookup: CDR1 SGHNT, CDR2 YYREEE (reference sequence). Trimming took 3 bases from V and 0 from J; bases not matched to a gene: 1. The CDR3, as DNA: TGTGCCAGCAGCTCGACTAGCGCGAACACCGGGGAGCTGTTTTTT. Its translation is CASSSTSANTGELFF.

This clonotype was detected only a few times. One end of the junction is discordant with germline, which a read error may explain. The genes are TRBV29-1 and TRBJ2-1; 8 positions match TRBD2. CDR1 and CDR2 from the germline V gene are SQVTM and ANQGSEA. The CDR3 has 15 residues. The CDR3 loop reads CSVGEREIPYNEQFF. The CDR3 region has the DNA TGCAGCGTTGGGGAGCGGGAGATCCCCTACAACGAGCAGTTCTTC.

For this clonotype: Possible read error: a much larger clone is one base away. The chain's CDR3 is CANSLRGGQVYEQYF. The DNA for the CDR3 is TGTGCCAACAGTTTGCGTGGGGGACAGGTCTACGAGCAGTACTTC. The chain is built from TRBV6-5 and TRBJ2-7; TRBD1 aligns across 8 bases. The germline V gene has CDR1 MNHEY and CDR2 SVGAGI. The CDR3 loop spans 15 amino acids.

This clonotype was seen a handful of times. The rearrangement joins TRBV5-1 to TRBJ1-2, with 7 bases aligning to TRBD1. The germline V gene encodes CDR1 SGHRS and CDR2 YFSETQ. V lost 4 bases to trimming and J lost 6 bases; unmatched junction nucleotides: 9. The CDR3 consists of 14 residues. This CDR3 reads CASSGGQSVHGYTF. The CDR3 nucleotides read TGCGCCAGCAGCGGGGGACAGTCTGTTCATGGCTACACCTTC.

This clonotype was found many times. This sequence joins TRBV29-1 and TRBJ2-7; 13 bases align to TRBD2. CDR3 length: 15 residues. CDR1 is SQVTM, CDR2 ANQGSEA, per germline. J lost 2 bases, V lost 0 bases, and 1 base had no gene match. CDR3: CSVEEGTSGTYEQYF. For the CDR3, the DNA is TGCAGCGTTGAAGAGGGGACTAGCGGGACCTACGAGCAGTACTTC.

The chain has TRBV3-1 and TRBJ2-3; a weak D match, TRBD1 (5 bases). The germline V gene has CDR1 LGHDT and CDR2 YNNKEL (reference sequence). This CDR3 is built from 15 residues. V was clipped by 0 bases and J by 4 bases, with 11 bases between them. In DNA form, the CDR3 reads TGTGCCAGCAGCCAAGATTTGGCGACAGCAGATACGCAGTATTTT. Residues: CASSQDLATADTQYF.

The chain recombines TRBV7-2 with TRBJ2-3, with D hard to call. V was clipped by 8 bases and J by 2 bases, with 17 bases between them. This CDR3 is 15 amino acids long. CDR1 is SGHTA and CDR2 is FQGNSA in the germline V gene. The CDR3 coding sequence is TGTGCCAGCTCCCGGACCTCGCCATTCACAGATACGCAGTATTTT. Translation gives CASSRTSPFTDTQYF.

The chain employs TRBV20-1 and TRBJ2-1, with 13 positions matching TRBD2. V dropped 4 bases and J dropped 10; count of bases not matched to a gene: 10. CDR1 is DFQATT, CDR2 SNEGSKA, per germline (reference sequence). This CDR3 is 15 amino acids long. The CDR3 reads CSAITGTSGIDEQFF. Here the CDR3 DNA reads TGCAGTGCTATAACCGGGACTAGCGGGATAGACGAGCAGTTCTTC.

J is TRBJ2-7 and V is TRBV6-2 or TRBV6-3; no clear D. Trimming stripped 6 bases from V and 3 bases from J, with 12 bases between. Germline values: CDR1 MNHEY, CDR2 SVGEGT. The CDR3 runs 13 residues. In nucleotides, the CDR3 is TGTGCCAGCAGGGTCCTCGTCGACTACGAGCAGTACTTC. Translated: CASRVLVDYEQYF.

This chain connects TRBV3-1 to TRBJ2-5; weak D call: TRBD1 (5 bases). The DNA end is more similar to TRBJ2-7, so the J call may be wrong. This CDR3 is 15 amino acids long. Per germline, CDR1 LGHDT and CDR2 YNNKEL (reference sequence). The CDR3 loop is CASSQSPRALHEQYF. The CDR3 coding sequence is TGTGCCAGCAGCCAATCCCCCAGGGCCCTTCACGAGCAGTACTTC.

This sequence joins TRBV5-1 and TRBJ2-6, with 7 bases matching TRBD1. CDR3 size: 16 residues. The V gene end was trimmed by 2 bases and the J gene end by 0 bases; junction bases not matched to a gene: 2. The V gene's germline CDR1 is SGHRS and CDR2 YFSETQ. In DNA, the CDR3 is TGCGCCAGCAGCTTTGGGACAGACTCTGGGGCCAACGTCCTGACTTTC. It specifies CASSFGTDSGANVLTF.